These T cell receptor beta chains were read from a single sample in a study of PD-1 blockade in mismatch repair-deficient tumors. Measured with immunoSEQ multiplex PCR; TCRdb has only the in-frame clones, and not every one. The repertoire includes 15,000 to 20,000 clones, 84% of them detected once, and 1.5% to 2% sits in the top ten. The sequences come from PBMCs, collected 22 to 25 weeks after starting pembrolizumab. All receptors come from an adult with mismatch repair-deficient cancer. Each CDR3 is given with its conserved first and last residue. A D gene is named only where the DNA matches it firmly. Clone size, where shown, is once, few, many, or a class for clones that have expanded.

>TRBJ2-3|TRBD1|NA|TRBV19|15
CASSTWDRGLDTQYF
TGTGCCAGTAGTACTTGGGACAGGGGGCTCGATACGCAGTATTTT
>TRBJ2-1|TRBD2|NA|TRBV5-1|15
CASSRGLAGEGEQFF
TGCGCCAGCAGCCGGGGACTAGCGGGAGAAGGTGAGCAGTTCTTC
>TRBJ2-1|NA|NA|TRBV5-1|16
CASSLIVGVANNEQFF
TGCGCCAGCAGCTTGATCGTGGGAGTTGCCAACAATGAGCAGTTCTTC
>TRBJ1-5|NA|NA|TRBV28|15
CASTIRTANLKPQHF
TGTGCCAGCACTATCAGGACAGCTAACTTAAAACCCCAGCATTTT
>TRBJ2-4|NA|NA|TRBV18|13
CASSPGRNNIQYF
TGTGCCAGCTCACCGGGGCGAAACAACATTCAGTACTTC
>TRBJ1-3|NA|NA|TRBV19|14
CASTRPGAGNTIYF
TGTGCCAGTACCCGGCCGGGGGCTGGAAACACCATATATTTT
>TRBJ2-7|NA|few|TRBV7-9|16
CASSLVGGGSSYEQYF
TGTGCCAGCAGCTTAGTCGGCGGGGGCTCCTCCTACGAGCAGTACTTC
>TRBJ2-5|TRBD1|NA|TRBV11-3|12
CASSDRGETQYF
TGTGCCAGCAGCGACAGGGGAGAGACCCAGTACTTC
>TRBJ2-7|NA|NA|TRBV5-1|13
CASRKDSSYEQYF
TGCGCCAGCAGAAAAGACAGTTCCTACGAGCAGTACTTC
>TRBJ2-7|NA|few|TRBV20-1|11
CSATGHDEQYF
TGCAGTGCTACGGGACACGACGAGCAGTACTTC
>TRBJ1-1|NA|NA|TRBV28|18
CASRREYRVFETNTEAFF
TGTGCCAGCAGAAGGGAATACAGGGTTTTCGAGACGAACACTGAAGCTTTCTTT
>TRBJ2-3|NA|NA|TRBV2|13
CASTDTFTDTQYF
TGTGCCAGCACGGACACCTTCACAGATACGCAGTATTTT
>TRBJ2-1|NA|NA|TRBV19|11
CASSAWTKEFF
TGTGCCAGTAGTGCGTGGACTAAGGAGTTCTTC
>TRBJ2-2|NA|NA|TRBV5-5|15
CASSPGVTLHGELFF
TGTGCCAGCAGCCCGGGAGTCACTCTTCACGGGGAGCTGTTTTTT
>TRBJ1-3|NA|NA|TRBV30|13
CAWSVAGPNTIYF
TGTGCCTGGAGTGTGGCAGGGCCAAACACCATATATTTT
>TRBJ2-2|NA|NA|TRBV18|15
CASSRGGSNTGELFF
TGTGCCAGCTCAAGAGGGGGTTCGAACACCGGGGAGCTGTTTTTT
>TRBJ2-1|TRBD2|NA|TRBV5-4|15
CASRPSGGGYNEQFF
TGTGCCAGCAGGCCTAGCGGGGGGGGTTACAATGAGCAGTTCTTC
>TRBJ1-1|NA|few|TRBV30|13
CAWSRDLNTEAFF
TGTGCCTGGAGCCGGGACTTGAACACTGAAGCTTTCTTT
>TRBJ2-7|TRBD1|NA|TRBV28|13
CASSRPDRAEQYF
TGTGCCAGCAGTCGCCCGGACAGGGCCGAGCAGTACTTC
>TRBJ1-5|TRBD1|NA|TRBV6-1|15
CASSSRGTSNQPQHF
TGTGCCAGCAGCAGCAGGGGGACATCGAATCAGCCCCAGCATTTT
>TRBJ1-5|NA|NA|TRBV10-3|15
CAISDLTYGDQPQHF
TGTGCCATCAGTGACTTGACCTACGGAGATCAGCCCCAGCATTTT
>TRBJ2-7|TRBD2|NA|TRBV9|15
CASSVGTSAVYEQYF
TGTGCCAGCAGCGTAGGGACTAGCGCTGTCTACGAGCAGTACTTC
>TRBJ1-4|NA|NA|TRBV4-1|18
CASSSIPFTGFTNEKLFF
TGCGCCAGCAGCTCTATTCCGTTCACCGGTTTCACTAATGAAAAACTGTTTTTT
>TRBJ2-4|TRBD2|once|TRBV27|15
CASRAEVGGRNIQYF
TGTGCCAGCAGAGCCGAGGTCGGGGGGAGGAACATTCAGTACTTC
>TRBJ2-7|TRBD2|few|TRBV5-1|15
CASSLTSGAAYEQYF
TGCGCCAGCAGCTTAACTAGCGGGGCAGCCTACGAGCAGTACTTC
>TRBJ1-1|TRBD1|NA|TRBV9|13
CASRPAGGTEAFF
TGTGCCAGCAGACCAGCAGGGGGCACTGAAGCTTTCTTT
>TRBJ1-2|TRBD1|NA|TRBV28|13
CASQTGSWYGYTF
TGTGCCAGCCAGACAGGGAGTTGGTATGGCTACACCTTC
>TRBJ1-2|NA|NA|TRBV13|14
CASSAHSINYGYTF
TGTGCCAGCAGCGCCCACAGCATTAACTATGGCTACACCTTC
>TRBJ2-3|NA|NA|TRBV29-1|11
CSVETLDTQYF
TGCAGCGTTGAAACATTAGATACGCAGTATTTT
>TRBJ1-4|TRBD1|NA|TRBV6-6|16
CASSLRGLATNEKLFF
TGTGCCAGCAGTTTGAGGGGGCTGGCGACTAATGAAAAACTGTTTTTT
>TRBJ1-1|NA|NA|TRBV28|13
CASSRPGNTEAFF
TGTGCCAGCAGCCGACCGGGGAACACTGAAGCTTTCTTT
>TRBJ2-2|TRBD1|NA|TRBV18|16
CASSPPGQLATGELFF
TGTGCCAGCTCACCCCCGGGACAGCTCGCCACCGGGGAGCTGTTTTTT
>TRBJ1-6|NA|NA|TRBV16|15
CASSPRLGANSPLHF
TGTGCCAGCAGCCCCCGCCTAGGGGCCAATTCACCCCTCCACTTT
>TRBJ2-6|TRBD2|NA|TRBV19|21
CASSTELAGSRGLSGANVLTF
TGTGCCAGTAGTACAGAACTAGCGGGATCCCGCGGTCTATCTGGGGCCAACGTCCTGACTTTC
>TRBJ1-2|TRBD1|NA|TRBV5-6|15
CASSPDRGSVYGYTF
TGTGCCAGCAGCCCCGACAGGGGTTCCGTCTATGGCTACACCTTC
>TRBJ2-7|NA|NA|TRBV4-2|16
CASSQHSDWREGEQYF
TGTGCCAGCAGCCAGCATTCGGACTGGAGGGAAGGGGAGCAGTACTTC
>TRBJ2-3|TRBD2|NA|TRBV5-4|16
CASRSSLAGSADTQYF
TGTGCCAGCAGGTCAAGTCTAGCGGGGAGCGCAGATACGCAGTATTTT
>TRBJ2-1|TRBD2|NA|TRBV7-2|15
CASSLGSSGSAEQFF
TGTGCCAGCAGCTTAGGCTCTAGCGGGAGTGCTGAGCAGTTCTTC
>TRBJ2-7|TRBD2|NA|TRBV6-1|15
CASREGSGRIYEQYF
TGTGCCAGCAGGGAGGGTAGCGGGAGGATCTACGAGCAGTACTTC
>TRBJ2-5|NA|NA|TRBV5-1|13
CASSPTPQETQYF
TGCGCCAGCAGCCCTACCCCTCAAGAGACCCAGTACTTC
>TRBJ2-7|NA|few|TRBV28|15
CASRLWGGAGYEQYF
TGTGCCAGCAGGTTGTGGGGCGGGGCGGGGTACGAGCAGTACTTC
>TRBJ2-2|TRBD2|NA|TRBV9|16
CASSITVAAGAGELFF
TGTGCCAGCAGCATAACGGTAGCGGCGGGGGCCGGGGAGCTGTTTTTT
>TRBJ2-2|NA|NA|TRBV7-6|14
CASSLTATWGELFF
TGTGCCAGCAGCTTAACAGCTACTTGGGGGGAGCTGTTTTTT
>TRBJ1-3|NA|NA|TRBV28|15
CASRSSGVWGNTIYF
TGTGCCAGCAGAAGCTCAGGGGTTTGGGGAAACACCATATATTTT
>TRBJ1-3|NA|NA|TRBV10-1|14
CARGRKEFRNTIYF
TGCGCCAGGGGGAGGAAGGAATTCAGGAACACCATATATTTT
>TRBJ2-3|TRBD2|NA|TRBV5-1|15
CASIAEAGAGDTQYF
TGCGCCAGCATCGCTGAAGCGGGAGCCGGAGATACGCAGTATTTT
>TRBJ2-7|TRBD2|NA|TRBV5-1|15
CASSLGASGLYEQYF
TGCGCCAGCAGCTTGGGAGCTAGCGGCCTCTACGAGCAGTACTTC
>TRBJ1-1|NA|NA|TRBV6-5|14
CASSYSRMNTEAFF
TGTGCCAGCAGTTACTCGAGGATGAACACTGAAGCTTTCTTT
>TRBJ1-4|NA|NA|TRBV2|15
CASSAVRPLNEKLFF
TGTGCCAGCAGTGCGGTCAGGCCTCTTAATGAAAAACTGTTTTTT
>TRBJ2-5|NA|NA|TRBV20-1|10
CSAKEAVQYF
TGCAGTGCTAAAGAGGCGGTGCAGTACTTC
>TRBJ2-2|TRBD2|NA|TRBV7-3|16
CASSLGTSGTTGELFF
TGTGCCAGCAGCTTAGGGACTAGCGGGACCACCGGGGAGCTGTTTTTT
>TRBJ2-7|TRBD2|NA|TRBV10-3|15
CAISASTSETYEQYF
TGTGCCATCAGTGCCTCGACTAGCGAGACCTACGAGCAGTACTTC
>TRBJ1-1|NA|NA|TRBV5-6|13
CASSLAGVYEAFF
TGTGCCAGCAGCTTGGCGGGGGTTTATGAAGCTTTCTTT